The 3 T cell receptor beta chains below all came from one sample that was sequenced in a study of cytomegalovirus exposure and HLA in healthy donors. PCR amplification relied on 60 Vbeta primers (plus 13 Jbeta primers). Sequencing was performed with immunoSEQ multiplex PCR; in TCRdb, only in-frame clones are kept and a portion is missing. The sample includes around 190,000 clones, about 78% seen only once; the top ten take over 2%. Sequenced material: PBMCs. The receptors here all came from a man between 60 and 70 years old in good health and CMV-seronegative.

The chain carries TRBV6-1 and TRBJ2-3; D remains unclear. The CDR3 runs 13 residues. The V end was cut by 2 bases, the J end by 4 bases, with 7 bases between. Germline V CDR1 and CDR2: MNHNS, SASEGT. CDR3 in DNA: TGTGCCAGCAGTGAAACAGTCCCAGATACGCAGTATTTT. Translating gives CASSETVPDTQYF.

The V and J genes are TRBV14 and TRBJ2-5, with TRBD1 identical over 7 bases. Looked up from germline, CDR1 is SGHDN and CDR2 is FVKESK. With 1 base clipped from V and 1 base from J, the junction kept 3 bases outside the gene matches. This CDR3 has 15 amino acids. CDR3 nucleotide sequence: TGTGCCAGCAGCCAAGTACAGGGGATCCAAGAGACCCAGTACTTC. Amino acid sequence: CASSQVQGIQETQYF.

This clone was recorded only once. The chain is built from TRBV7-9 and TRBJ1-1; D remains unclear. This CDR3 comprises 14 residues. Trimming removed 5 bases from V and 6 bases from J, with 16 bases in between. Germline CDR1 and CDR2: SEHNR and FQNEAQ (reference sequence). The CDR3 loop is CASSLGGLAAEAFF. CDR3 coding DNA: TGTGCCAGCAGCCTGGGAGGGTTGGCCGCTGAAGCTTTCTTT.